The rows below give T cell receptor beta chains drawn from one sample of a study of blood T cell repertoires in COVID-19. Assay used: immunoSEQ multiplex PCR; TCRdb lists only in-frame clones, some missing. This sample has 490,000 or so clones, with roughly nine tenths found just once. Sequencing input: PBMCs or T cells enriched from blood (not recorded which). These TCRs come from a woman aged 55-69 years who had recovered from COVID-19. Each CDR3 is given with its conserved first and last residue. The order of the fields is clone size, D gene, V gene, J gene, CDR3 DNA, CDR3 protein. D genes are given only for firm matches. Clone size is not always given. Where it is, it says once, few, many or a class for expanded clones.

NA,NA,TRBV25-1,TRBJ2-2,TGTGCCAGCAGTGAATGGAGGGAGGCCGGGGAGCTGTTTTTT,CASSEWREAGELFF
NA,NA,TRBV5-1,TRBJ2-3,TGCGCCAGCAGCCACCAGGGGCCCTGGAGCACAGATACGCAGTATTTT,CASSHQGPWSTDTQYF
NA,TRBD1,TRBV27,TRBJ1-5,TGTGCCAGCAAGACAGGGGGTTTGGGTCAGCCCCAGCATTTT,CASKTGGLGQPQHF
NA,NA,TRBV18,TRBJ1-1,TGTGCCAGCTCAGACGGGGAGAACACTGAAGCTTTCTTT,CASSDGENTEAFF
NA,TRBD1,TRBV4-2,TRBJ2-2,TGTGCCAGCAGCCAAGGTAGACAGGGGCTGAACACCGGGGAGCTGTTTTTT,CASSQGRQGLNTGELFF
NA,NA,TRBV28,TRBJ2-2,TGTGCCAGCAGTTCATACCCTACGGAGCTGTTTTTT,CASSSYPTELFF
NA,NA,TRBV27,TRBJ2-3,TGTGCCAGCAACGGTCCAGATACGCAGTATTTT,CASNGPDTQYF
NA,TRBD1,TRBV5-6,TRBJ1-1,TGTGCCAGCAGCCCTCGACAGGGCAGGGGAGCTTTCTTT,CASSPRQGRGAFF
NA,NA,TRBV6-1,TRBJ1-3,TGTGCCAGCAGTGAAGTCCGTTTGAAGAGTAAGTCTGGAAACACCATATATTTT,CASSEVRLKSKSGNTIYF
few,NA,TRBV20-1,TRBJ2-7,TGCAGTGCTAGTCGCACCGCTAACGAGCAGTACTTC,CSASRTANEQYF
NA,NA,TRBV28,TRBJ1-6,TGTGCCAGCAGTTCTCAGGGAAGGGGTAATTCACCCCTCCACTTT,CASSSQGRGNSPLHF
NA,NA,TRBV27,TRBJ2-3,TGTGCCAGCAGTCCTAGGTCGTCCGTCCAAGATACGCAGTATTTT,CASSPRSSVQDTQYF
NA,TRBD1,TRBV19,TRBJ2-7,TGTGCCAGTAGTATAGAGACAGGGGAGGACGAGCAGTACTTC,CASSIETGEDEQYF
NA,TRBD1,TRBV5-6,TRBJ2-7,TGTGCCAGCAGCTTGACCGGGACAGGCTCCTACGAGCAGTACTTC,CASSLTGTGSYEQYF
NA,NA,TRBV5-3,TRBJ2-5,TGTGCCAGAAGCTTTAAAGCGTTTCAAGAGACCCAGTACTTC,CARSFKAFQETQYF
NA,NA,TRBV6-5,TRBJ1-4,TGTGCCAGCACGGTAGCTAATGAAAAACTGTTTTTT,CASTVANEKLFF
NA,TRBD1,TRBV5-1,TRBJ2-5,TGCGCCAGCAGCCAGACAGGGGGCAGGGAGACCCAGTACTTC,CASSQTGGRETQYF
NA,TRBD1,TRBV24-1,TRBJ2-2,TGTGCCACCAGTTCCCGGCCGGGACAGGGGAACACCGGGGAGCTGTTTTTT,CATSSRPGQGNTGELFF
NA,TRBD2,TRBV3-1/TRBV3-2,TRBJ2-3,TGTGCCAGCAGCCTCCCGGGAGGGGATTGGACAGATACGCAGTATTTT,CASSLPGGDWTDTQYF
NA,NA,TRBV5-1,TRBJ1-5,TGCGCCAGCAGCTTGGTATATGACAGTAATCAGCCCCAGCATTTT,CASSLVYDSNQPQHF
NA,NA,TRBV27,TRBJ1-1,TGTGCCAGCAGTTTAGGGCCGCGGAACACTGAAGCTTTCTTT,CASSLGPRNTEAFF
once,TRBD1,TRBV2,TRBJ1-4,TGTGCCAGCAGACGGGACAGGGGTGGTGAAAAACTGTTTTTT,CASRRDRGGEKLFF
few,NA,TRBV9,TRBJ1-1,TGTGCCAGCAGCAAACAGGGAAACACTGAAGCTTTCTTT,CASSKQGNTEAFF